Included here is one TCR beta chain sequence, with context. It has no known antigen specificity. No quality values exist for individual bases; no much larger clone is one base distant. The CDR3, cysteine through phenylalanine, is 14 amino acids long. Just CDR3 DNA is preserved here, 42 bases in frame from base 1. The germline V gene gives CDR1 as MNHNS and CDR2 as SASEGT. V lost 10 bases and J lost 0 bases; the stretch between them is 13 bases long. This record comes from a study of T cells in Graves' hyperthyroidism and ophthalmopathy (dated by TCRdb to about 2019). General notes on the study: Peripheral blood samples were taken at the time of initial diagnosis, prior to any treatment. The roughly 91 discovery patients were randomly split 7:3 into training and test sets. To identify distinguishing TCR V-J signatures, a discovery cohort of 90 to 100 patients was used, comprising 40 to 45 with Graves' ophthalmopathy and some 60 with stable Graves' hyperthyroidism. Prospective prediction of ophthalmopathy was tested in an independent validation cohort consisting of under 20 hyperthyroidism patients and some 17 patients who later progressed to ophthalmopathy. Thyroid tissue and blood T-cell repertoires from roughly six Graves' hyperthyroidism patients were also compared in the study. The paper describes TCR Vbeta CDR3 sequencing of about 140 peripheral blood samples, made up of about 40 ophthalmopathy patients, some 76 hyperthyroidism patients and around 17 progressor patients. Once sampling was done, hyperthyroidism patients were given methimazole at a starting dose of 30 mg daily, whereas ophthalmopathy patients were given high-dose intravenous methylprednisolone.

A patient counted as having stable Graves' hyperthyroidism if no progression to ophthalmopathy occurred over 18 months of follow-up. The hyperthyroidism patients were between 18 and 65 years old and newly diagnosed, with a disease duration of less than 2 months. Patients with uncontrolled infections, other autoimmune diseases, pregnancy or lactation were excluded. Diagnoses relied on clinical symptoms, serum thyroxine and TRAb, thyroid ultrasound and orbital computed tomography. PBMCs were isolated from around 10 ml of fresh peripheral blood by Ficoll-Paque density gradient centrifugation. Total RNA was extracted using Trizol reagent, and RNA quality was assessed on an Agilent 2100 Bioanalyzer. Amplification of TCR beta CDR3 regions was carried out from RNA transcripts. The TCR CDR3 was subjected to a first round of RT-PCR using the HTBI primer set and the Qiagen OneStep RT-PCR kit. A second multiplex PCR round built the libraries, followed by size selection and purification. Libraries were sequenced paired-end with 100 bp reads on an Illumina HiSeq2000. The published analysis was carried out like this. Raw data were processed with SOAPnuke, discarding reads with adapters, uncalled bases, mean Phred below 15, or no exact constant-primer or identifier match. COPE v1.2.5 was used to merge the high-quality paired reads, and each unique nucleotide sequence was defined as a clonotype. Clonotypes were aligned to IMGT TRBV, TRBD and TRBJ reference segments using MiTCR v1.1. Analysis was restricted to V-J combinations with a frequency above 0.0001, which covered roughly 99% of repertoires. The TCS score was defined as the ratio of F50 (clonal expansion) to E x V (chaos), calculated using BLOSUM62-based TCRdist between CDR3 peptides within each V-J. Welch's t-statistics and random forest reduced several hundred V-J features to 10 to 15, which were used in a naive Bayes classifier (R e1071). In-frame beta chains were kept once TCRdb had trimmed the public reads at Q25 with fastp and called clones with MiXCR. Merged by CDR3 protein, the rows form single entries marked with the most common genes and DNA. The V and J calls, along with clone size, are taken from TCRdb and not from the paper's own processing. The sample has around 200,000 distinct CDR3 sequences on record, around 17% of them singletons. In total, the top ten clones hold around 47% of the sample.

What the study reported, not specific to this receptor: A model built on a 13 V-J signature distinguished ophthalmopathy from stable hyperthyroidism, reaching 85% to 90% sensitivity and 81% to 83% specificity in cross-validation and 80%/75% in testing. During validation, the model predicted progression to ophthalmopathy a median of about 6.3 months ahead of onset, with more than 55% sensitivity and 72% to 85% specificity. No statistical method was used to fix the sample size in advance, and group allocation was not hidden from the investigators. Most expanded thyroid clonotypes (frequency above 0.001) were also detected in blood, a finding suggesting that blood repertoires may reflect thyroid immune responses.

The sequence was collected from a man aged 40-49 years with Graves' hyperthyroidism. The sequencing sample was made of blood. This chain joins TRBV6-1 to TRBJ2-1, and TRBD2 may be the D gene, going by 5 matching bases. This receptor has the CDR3 CATADFSSYNEQFF. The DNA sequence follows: TGTGCCACCGCGGACTTCAGCTCCTACAATGAGCAGTTCTTC.